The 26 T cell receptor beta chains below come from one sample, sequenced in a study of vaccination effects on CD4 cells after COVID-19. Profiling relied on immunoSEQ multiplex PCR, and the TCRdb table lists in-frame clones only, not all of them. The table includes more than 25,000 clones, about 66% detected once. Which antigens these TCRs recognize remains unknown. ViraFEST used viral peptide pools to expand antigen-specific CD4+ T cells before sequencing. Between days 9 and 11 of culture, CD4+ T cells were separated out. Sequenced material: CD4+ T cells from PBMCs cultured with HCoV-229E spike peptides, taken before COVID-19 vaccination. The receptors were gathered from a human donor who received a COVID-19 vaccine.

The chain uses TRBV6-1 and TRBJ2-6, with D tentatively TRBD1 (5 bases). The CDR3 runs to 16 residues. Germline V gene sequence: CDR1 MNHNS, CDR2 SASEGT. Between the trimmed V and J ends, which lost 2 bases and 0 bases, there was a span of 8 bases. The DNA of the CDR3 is TGTGCCAGCAGTGAACAGGGTGTCTCTGGGGCCAACGTCCTGACTTTC. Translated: CASSEQGVSGANVLTF.

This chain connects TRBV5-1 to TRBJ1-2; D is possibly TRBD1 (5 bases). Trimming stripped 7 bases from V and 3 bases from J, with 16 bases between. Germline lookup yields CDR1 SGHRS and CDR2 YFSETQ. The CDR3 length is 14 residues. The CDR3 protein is CASALGLTDYGYTF. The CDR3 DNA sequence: TGCGCCAGCGCGTTGGGACTCACGGACTATGGCTACACCTTC.

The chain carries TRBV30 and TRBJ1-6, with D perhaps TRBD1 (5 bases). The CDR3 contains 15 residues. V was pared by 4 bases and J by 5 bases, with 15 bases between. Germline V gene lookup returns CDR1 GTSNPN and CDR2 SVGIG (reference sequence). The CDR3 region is CAWTRSWGDNSPLHF. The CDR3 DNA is TGTGCCTGGACCCGGTCTTGGGGGGATAATTCACCCCTCCACTTT.

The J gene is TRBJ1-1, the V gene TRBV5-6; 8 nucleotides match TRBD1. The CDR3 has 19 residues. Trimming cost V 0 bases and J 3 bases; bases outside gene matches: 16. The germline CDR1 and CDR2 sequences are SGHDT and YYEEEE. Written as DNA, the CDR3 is TGTGCCAGCAGCTTGGGGAATCTCGGGGCAGGGGGCTGGTACACTGAAGCTTTCTTT. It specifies CASSLGNLGAGGWYTEAFF.

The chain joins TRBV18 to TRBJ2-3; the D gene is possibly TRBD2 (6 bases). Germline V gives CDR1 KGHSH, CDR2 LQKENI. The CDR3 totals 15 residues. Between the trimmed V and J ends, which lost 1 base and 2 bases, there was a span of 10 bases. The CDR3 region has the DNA TGTGCCAGCTCACCACGCTCGGGGGTCACAGATACGCAGTATTTT. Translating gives CASSPRSGVTDTQYF.

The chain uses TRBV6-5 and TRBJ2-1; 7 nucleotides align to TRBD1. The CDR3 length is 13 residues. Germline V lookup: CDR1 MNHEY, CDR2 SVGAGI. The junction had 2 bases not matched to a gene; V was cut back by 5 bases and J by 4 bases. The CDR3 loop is CASSQTGYNEQFF. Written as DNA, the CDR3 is TGTGCCAGCAGTCAGACAGGGTACAATGAGCAGTTCTTC.

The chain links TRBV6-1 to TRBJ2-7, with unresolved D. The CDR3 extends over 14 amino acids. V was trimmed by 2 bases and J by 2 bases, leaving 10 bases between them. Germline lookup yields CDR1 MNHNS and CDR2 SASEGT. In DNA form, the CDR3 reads TGTGCCAGCAGTGAAAACCAGCGTCCCTACGAGCAGTACTTC. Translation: CASSENQRPYEQYF.

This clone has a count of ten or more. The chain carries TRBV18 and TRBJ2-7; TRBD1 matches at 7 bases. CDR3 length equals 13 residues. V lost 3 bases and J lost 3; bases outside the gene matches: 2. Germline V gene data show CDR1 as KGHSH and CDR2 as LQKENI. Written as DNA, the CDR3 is TGTGCCAGCTCACCGGGACAGAACTACGAGCAGTACTTC. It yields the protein CASSPGQNYEQYF.

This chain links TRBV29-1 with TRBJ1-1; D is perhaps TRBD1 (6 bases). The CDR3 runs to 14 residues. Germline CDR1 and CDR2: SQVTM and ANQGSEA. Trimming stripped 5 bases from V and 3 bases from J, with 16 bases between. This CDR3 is CSVIRGRRDTEAFF. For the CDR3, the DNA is TGCAGCGTTATCCGGGGGCGGAGGGACACTGAAGCTTTCTTT.

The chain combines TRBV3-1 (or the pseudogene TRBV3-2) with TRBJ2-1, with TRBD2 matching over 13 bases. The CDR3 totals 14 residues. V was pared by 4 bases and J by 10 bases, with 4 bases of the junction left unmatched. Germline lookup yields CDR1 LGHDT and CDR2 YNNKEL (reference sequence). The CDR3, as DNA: TGTGCCAGCAGCCGGACTAGCGGGAGAGGGGAGCAGTTCTTC. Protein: CASSRTSGRGEQFF.

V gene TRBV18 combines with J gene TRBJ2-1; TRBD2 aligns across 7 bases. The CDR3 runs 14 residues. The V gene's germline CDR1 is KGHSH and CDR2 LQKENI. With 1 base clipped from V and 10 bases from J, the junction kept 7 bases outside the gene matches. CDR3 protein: CASSPRFNGGEQFF. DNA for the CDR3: TGTGCCAGCTCACCACGATTTAACGGGGGGGAGCAGTTCTTC.

For the CDR3, the DNA is TGCAGCGTTGCGGGGACAGGGGGCTTTGGCTACACCTTC. It codes for CSVAGTGGFGYTF. This rearrangement joins TRBV29-1 to TRBJ1-2, with TRBD1 matching over 12 bases. The germline CDR1 and CDR2 sequences are SQVTM and ANQGSEA. The CDR3 runs to 13 residues. V was pared by 4 bases and J by 7 bases, with 4 bases of the junction left unmatched.

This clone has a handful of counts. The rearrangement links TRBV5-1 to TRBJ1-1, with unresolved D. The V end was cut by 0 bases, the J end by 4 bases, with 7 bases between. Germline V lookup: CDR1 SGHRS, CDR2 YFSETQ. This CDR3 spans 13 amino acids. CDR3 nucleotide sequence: TGCGCCAGCAGCTTGGTGGTTGGCACTGAAGCTTTCTTT. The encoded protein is CASSLVVGTEAFF.

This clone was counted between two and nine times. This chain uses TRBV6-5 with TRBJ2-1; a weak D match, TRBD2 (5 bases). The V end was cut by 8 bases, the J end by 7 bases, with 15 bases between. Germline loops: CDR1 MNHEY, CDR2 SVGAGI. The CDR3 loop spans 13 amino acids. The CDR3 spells CASCFGLGNEQFF. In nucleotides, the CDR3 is TGTGCCAGCTGCTTCGGACTGGGGAATGAGCAGTTCTTC.

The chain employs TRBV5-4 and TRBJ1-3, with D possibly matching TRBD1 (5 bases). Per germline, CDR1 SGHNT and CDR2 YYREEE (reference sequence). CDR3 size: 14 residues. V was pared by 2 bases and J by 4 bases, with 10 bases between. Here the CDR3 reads CASSLGGAGNTIYF. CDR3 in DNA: TGTGCCAGCAGCTTAGGCGGGGCGGGAAACACCATATATTTT.

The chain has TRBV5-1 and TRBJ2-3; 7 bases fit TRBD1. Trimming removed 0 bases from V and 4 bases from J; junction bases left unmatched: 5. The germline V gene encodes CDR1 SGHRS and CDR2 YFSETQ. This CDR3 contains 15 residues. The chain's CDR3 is CASSLGRQGADTQYF. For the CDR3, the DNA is TGCGCCAGCAGCTTGGGTCGTCAGGGGGCAGATACGCAGTATTTT.

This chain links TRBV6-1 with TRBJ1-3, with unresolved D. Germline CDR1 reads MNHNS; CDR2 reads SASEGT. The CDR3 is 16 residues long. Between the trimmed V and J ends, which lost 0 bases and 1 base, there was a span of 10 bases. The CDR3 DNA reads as TGTGCCAGCAGTGAAGCCGCCAGCCAATCTGGAAACACCATATATTTT. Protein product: CASSEAASQSGNTIYF.

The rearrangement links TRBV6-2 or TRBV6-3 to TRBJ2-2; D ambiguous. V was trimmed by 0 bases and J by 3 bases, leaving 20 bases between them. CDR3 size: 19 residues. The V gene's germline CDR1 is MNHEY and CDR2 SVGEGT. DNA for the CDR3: TGTGCCAGCAGTTACTCGATCGATCCTGCCGCCTCCGACACCGGGGAGCTGTTTTTT. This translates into CASSYSIDPAASDTGELFF.

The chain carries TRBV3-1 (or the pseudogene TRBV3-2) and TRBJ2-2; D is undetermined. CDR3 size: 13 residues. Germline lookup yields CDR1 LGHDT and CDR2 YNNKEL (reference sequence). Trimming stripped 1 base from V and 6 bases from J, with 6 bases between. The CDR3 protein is CASSQVEAGELFF. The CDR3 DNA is TGTGCCAGCAGCCAAGTAGAGGCCGGGGAGCTGTTTTTT.

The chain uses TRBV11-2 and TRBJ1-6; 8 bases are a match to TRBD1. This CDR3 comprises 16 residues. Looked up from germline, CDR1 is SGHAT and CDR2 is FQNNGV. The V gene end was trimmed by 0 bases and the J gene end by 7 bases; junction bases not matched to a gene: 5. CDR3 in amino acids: CASSLETGGWNSPLHF. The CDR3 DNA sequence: TGTGCCAGCAGCTTAGAAACAGGGGGGTGGAATTCACCCCTCCACTTT. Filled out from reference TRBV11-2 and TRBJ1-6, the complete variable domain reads EAGVAQSPRYKIIEKRQSVAFWCNPISGHATLYWYQQILGQGPKLLIQFQNNGVVDDSQLPKDRFSAERLKGVDSTLKIQPAKLEDSAVYLCASSLETGGWNSPLHFGNGTRLTVT.

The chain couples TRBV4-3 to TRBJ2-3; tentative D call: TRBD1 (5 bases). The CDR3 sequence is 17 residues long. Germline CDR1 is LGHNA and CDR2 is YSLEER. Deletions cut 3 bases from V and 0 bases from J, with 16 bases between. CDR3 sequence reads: CASSHTTASLSTDTQYF. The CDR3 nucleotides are TGCGCCAGCAGCCACACGACAGCCTCTCTTAGCACAGATACGCAGTATTTT.

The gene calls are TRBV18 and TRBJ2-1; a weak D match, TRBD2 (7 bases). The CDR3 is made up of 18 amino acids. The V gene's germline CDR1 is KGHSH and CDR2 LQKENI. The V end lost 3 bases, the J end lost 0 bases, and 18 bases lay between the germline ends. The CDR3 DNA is TGTGCCAGCTCACCCCGCGAGGGGGGGTCGAGCTCCTACAATGAGCAGTTCTTC. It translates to CASSPREGGSSSYNEQFF.

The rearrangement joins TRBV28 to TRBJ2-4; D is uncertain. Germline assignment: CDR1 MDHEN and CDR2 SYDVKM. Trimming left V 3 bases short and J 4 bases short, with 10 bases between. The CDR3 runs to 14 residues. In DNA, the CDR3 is TGTGCCAGCAGTTTGCAGGCCTTGAAAAACATTCAGTACTTC. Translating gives CASSLQALKNIQYF.

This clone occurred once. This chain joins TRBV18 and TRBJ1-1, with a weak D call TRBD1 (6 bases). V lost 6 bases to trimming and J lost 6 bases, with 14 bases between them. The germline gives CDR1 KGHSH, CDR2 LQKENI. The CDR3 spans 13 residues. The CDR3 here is CASSTGGGAEAFF. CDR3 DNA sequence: TGTGCCAGCTCCACAGGAGGGGGTGCTGAAGCTTTCTTT.

As DNA, the CDR3 is TGTGCCAGCAGGGACCGTCCCTACGAGCAGTACTTC. Translation gives CASRDRPYEQYF. V usage is TRBV28 and J usage is TRBJ2-7; D remains unclear. The V end was cut by 6 bases, the J end by 2 bases, with 8 bases between. This CDR3 region has 12 residues. Germline CDR1 and CDR2: MDHEN and SYDVKM.

The CDR3 here is CASSDPGLDTQYF. The CDR3 DNA sequence: TGCGCCAGCAGCGACCCGGGATTGGATACGCAGTATTTT. The V call is TRBV5-1, the J call TRBJ2-3; maybe TRBD2 (5 bases). The length of the CDR3 is 13 residues. Trimming cost V 4 bases and J 6 bases, with 12 bases left between them. The germline gives CDR1 SGHRS, CDR2 YFSETQ.